One and the same sample provided the 21 T cell receptor beta chains below, sequenced in a study of cytotoxic CD8 clonotypes in ibrutinib-treated CLL. Some clones are missing from TCRdb's copy, which holds only in-frame ones; the method was immunoSEQ multiplex PCR. The table shows more than 60,000 clones, with around 78% occurring only once. This specimen consisted of PBMCs, obtained after 24 months of ibrutinib treatment. The receptors here all came from a human donor with chronic lymphocytic leukemia.

This clone was seen once. The chain joins TRBV6-4 to TRBJ1-1, with 8 nucleotides matching TRBD1. V lost 4 bases and J lost 5; bases outside the gene matches: 6. The CDR3 runs 14 residues. CDR1 is MRHNA and CDR2 is SNTAGT in the germline V gene. The CDR3 here is CASSAQGEYTEAFF. DNA for the CDR3: TGTGCCAGCAGTGCACAGGGGGAATATACTGAAGCTTTCTTT.

The gene calls are TRBV6-1 and TRBJ1-5, with D perhaps TRBD1 (5 bases). There are 14 residues in the CDR3. V lost 5 bases, J lost 7 bases, and 15 bases lay in between. CDR1 and CDR2 from the germline V gene are MNHNS and SASEGT. The CDR3: CASSQSGLIQPQHF. The CDR3 DNA reads as TGTGCCAGCAGTCAGTCAGGGCTAATACAGCCCCAGCATTTT.

The rearrangement joins TRBV25-1 to TRBJ2-1, with 10 bases fitting TRBD2. There are 14 residues in the CDR3. Trimming took 10 bases from V and 6 from J; bases not matched to a gene: 9. CDR1 and CDR2 (germline): MGHDK, SYGVNS. In nucleotides, the CDR3 is TGTGCCATCTCCGGGACTAGCGCCTTCAATGAGCAGTTCTTC. Encoded protein: CAISGTSAFNEQFF.

The V call is TRBV11-1, the J call TRBJ2-1; 8 bases align to TRBD1. The ends lost 2 bases at V and 3 bases at J; junction bases unmatched: 9. CDR1 is SGHAT and CDR2 is FQDESV in the germline V gene (reference sequence). This CDR3 has 17 residues. Here the CDR3 reads CASSLRPTGVNYNEQFF. The CDR3 DNA follows: TGTGCCAGCAGCTTACGGCCGACAGGGGTCAACTACAATGAGCAGTTCTTC.

This chain links TRBV5-1 with TRBJ2-7; perhaps TRBD1 as D (5 bases). Looked up from germline, CDR1 is SGHRS and CDR2 is YFSETQ. V was pared by 5 bases and J by 4 bases, with 10 bases between. The length of the CDR3 is 12 residues. The CDR3 nucleotides are TGCGCCAGCAGGCCTACAGGATACGAGCAGTACTTC. Protein: CASRPTGYEQYF.

The chain employs TRBV9 and TRBJ2-3; D remains ambiguous. The V gene's germline CDR1 is SGDLS and CDR2 YYNGEE. This CDR3 spans 13 amino acids. V shed 0 bases and J shed 4 bases, with 6 bases lying between them. Here the CDR3 DNA reads TGTGCCAGCAGCGTAGGGTGGCCAGATACGCAGTATTTT. This gives the protein CASSVGWPDTQYF.

As regards this clone: The sample has other DNA sequences that encode this CDR3 too. V gene TRBV29-1 combines with J gene TRBJ2-7; unclear D gene. The germline V gene encodes CDR1 SQVTM and CDR2 ANQGSEA. The CDR3 has 11 residues. The V and J ends lost 4 bases and 0 bases respectively, with 4 bases between them. The CDR3 protein is CSVGSSYEQYF. CDR3 sequence (DNA): TGCAGCGTTGGCAGCTCCTACGAGCAGTACTTC.

The chain carries TRBV7-8 and TRBJ2-7; 9 bases agree with TRBD2. The CDR3 is 19 amino acids. Germline CDR1 reads SGHVS; CDR2 reads FQNEAQ. Trimming cost V 5 bases and J 1 base; bases outside gene matches: 18. CDR3 region: CASSLPRGSGRIHSYEQYF. The CDR3 DNA follows: TGTGCCAGCAGCCTCCCCCGGGGTAGCGGGAGAATCCATTCCTACGAGCAGTACTTC.

CDR3 loop: CASSLQAGGQYEQYF. Written as DNA, the CDR3 is TGTGCCAGCAGTTTACAGGCGGGGGGGCAGTACGAGCAGTACTTC. This rearrangement joins TRBV27 to TRBJ2-7; TRBD2 agrees at 9 bases. The germline gives CDR1 MNHEY, CDR2 SMNVEV (reference sequence). CDR3 size: 15 residues. J was trimmed by 4 bases and V by 2 bases; bases with no gene match: 6.

This sequence joins TRBV18 and TRBJ2-7, with TRBD1 matching 10 bases. CDR3 length: 15 amino acids. The germline V gene encodes CDR1 KGHSH and CDR2 LQKENI. The V gene end was trimmed by 6 bases and the J gene end by 5 bases; junction bases not matched to a gene: 10. The chain's CDR3 is CASSQGTGVWDEQYF. CDR3 DNA: TGTGCCAGCTCCCAAGGGACAGGGGTGTGGGACGAGCAGTACTTC.

The chain carries TRBV5-5 and TRBJ2-7, with D perhaps matching TRBD1 (5 bases). CDR1 is SGHKS and CDR2 is YYEKEE in the germline V gene (reference sequence). V was clipped by 0 bases and J by 6 bases, with 10 bases between them. CDR3 length: 13 amino acids. The CDR3 region has the DNA TGTGCCAGCAGCTTGGCAGGGCCTAGCGAGCAGTACTTC. This codes for CASSLAGPSEQYF.

This clone turned up a few times. The chain employs TRBV6-6 and TRBJ1-5, with D hard to call. In germline, CDR1 is MNHNY, CDR2 SVGAGI (reference sequence). CDR3 length: 14 residues. The V end lost 5 bases, the J end lost 0 bases, and 8 bases lay between the germline ends. CDR3 sequence (DNA): TGTGCCAGCAGTGGGAGCAATAGCAATCAGCCCCAGCATTTT. This codes for CASSGSNSNQPQHF.

The V and J genes are TRBV15 and TRBJ2-7; D call uncertain. Trimming pared 1 base from V and 3 bases from J, leaving 13 bases between. The CDR3 extends over 15 amino acids. CDR1 is LNHNV and CDR2 is YYDKDF in the germline V gene (reference sequence). CDR3 sequence: CATSRGGGTGYEQYF. The CDR3 coding sequence is TGTGCCACCAGCAGAGGGGGTGGAACCGGCTACGAGCAGTACTTC.

CDR3 sequence reads: CASSHDGVSQETQYF. CDR3 bases: TGTGCCAGCAGCCACGACGGAGTGTCCCAAGAGACCCAGTACTTC. This chain connects TRBV5-5 to TRBJ2-5; D not resolved. The length of the CDR3 is 15 residues. V was clipped by 4 bases and J by 1 base, with 14 bases between them. Germline CDR1 and CDR2: SGHKS and YYEKEE (reference sequence).

This chain links TRBV18 with TRBJ1-4, with unresolved D. The CDR3 consists of 16 residues. CDR1 KGHSH and CDR2 LQKENI come from the germline V gene. Between the trimmed V and J ends, which lost 6 bases and 2 bases, there was a span of 16 bases. CDR3 bases: TGTGCCAGCTCCCGTCGGGGAGTGGACACTAATGAAAAACTGTTTTTT. Its protein is CASSRRGVDTNEKLFF.

J is TRBJ1-4 and V is TRBV30; D is undetermined. Between the trimmed V and J ends, which lost 1 base and 12 bases, there was a span of 9 bases. The length of the CDR3 is 11 residues. Germline V gene data show CDR1 as GTSNPN and CDR2 as SVGIG (reference sequence). CDR3 sequence reads: CAWSAGIELFF. In DNA, the CDR3 is TGTGCCTGGAGTGCGGGGATTGAACTGTTTTTT.

This clone appeared a single time. The J gene is TRBJ2-1, the V gene TRBV7-2, with D possibly TRBD1 on 6 matching bases. This CDR3 has 14 residues. Deletions cut 5 bases from V and 9 bases from J, with 17 bases between. Germline CDR1 is SGHTA and CDR2 is FQGNSA. The CDR3 is CASSPWDNRGEQFF. As DNA, the CDR3 is TGTGCCAGCAGCCCGTGGGACAACCGGGGTGAGCAGTTCTTC.

V usage is TRBV19 and J usage is TRBJ2-3, with 12 bases fitting TRBD2. The CDR3 is made up of 17 amino acids. J lost 3 bases, V lost 5 bases, and 9 bases had no gene match. CDR1 and CDR2 (germline): LNHDA, SQIVND (reference sequence). CDR3: CASSWTHGLAGTDTQYF. For the CDR3, the DNA is TGTGCCAGTAGTTGGACACATGGACTAGCGGGGACAGATACGCAGTATTTT.

The V gene is TRBV19, the J gene TRBJ1-5; tentative D call: TRBD1 (5 bases). The CDR3 covers 13 residues. The V and J ends lost 7 bases and 7 bases respectively, with 14 bases between them. Germline CDR1 reads LNHDA; CDR2 reads SQIVND (reference sequence). CDR3 sequence reads: CASTIRASQPQHF. CDR3 nucleotide sequence: TGTGCCAGTACAATCAGGGCCAGCCAGCCCCAGCATTTT.

The chain recombines TRBV5-1 with TRBJ1-2; 7 nucleotides align to TRBD1. This CDR3 comprises 13 residues. After removal of 7 bases from V and 3 bases from J, the junction contained 6 bases not matched to a gene. Per germline, CDR1 SGHRS and CDR2 YFSETQ. The chain's CDR3 is CASHLGTDYGYTF. The CDR3 DNA follows: TGCGCCAGCCACCTAGGGACAGACTATGGCTACACCTTC.

The chain couples TRBV27 to TRBJ1-5; no firm D call. Germline V gene sequence: CDR1 MNHEY, CDR2 SMNVEV (reference sequence). The CDR3 consists of 13 residues. V was shortened by 5 bases and J by 8 bases, with 13 bases between the two germline ends. The CDR3 nucleotides read TGTGCCAGCAGTCCACGCCCTTGGAAGCCCCAGCATTTT. Its protein is CASSPRPWKPQHF.